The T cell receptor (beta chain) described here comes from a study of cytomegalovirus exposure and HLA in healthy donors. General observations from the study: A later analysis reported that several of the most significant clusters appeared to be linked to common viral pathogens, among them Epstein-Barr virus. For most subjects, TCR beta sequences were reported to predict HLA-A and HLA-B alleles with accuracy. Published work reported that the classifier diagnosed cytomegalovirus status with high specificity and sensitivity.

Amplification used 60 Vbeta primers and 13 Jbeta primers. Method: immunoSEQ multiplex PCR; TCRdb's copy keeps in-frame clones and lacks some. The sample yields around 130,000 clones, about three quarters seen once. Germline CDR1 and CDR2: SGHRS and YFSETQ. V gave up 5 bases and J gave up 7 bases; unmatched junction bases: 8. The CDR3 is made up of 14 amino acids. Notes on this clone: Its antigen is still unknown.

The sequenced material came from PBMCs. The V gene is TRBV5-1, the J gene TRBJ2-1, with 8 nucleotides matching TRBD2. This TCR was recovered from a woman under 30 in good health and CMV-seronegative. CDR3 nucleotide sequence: TGCGCCAGCAGTGGGACTAGGAATTCGAATGAGCAGTTCTTC. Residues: CASSGTRNSNEQFF.